This TCR beta chain was captured by sequencing in a study of blood T cell repertoires in COVID-19. About the research overall: Both acute and convalescent COVID-19 samples were obtained from the United States, Italy and Spain. The analysed material was cDNA or gDNA that came from T cells, B-cell-depleted T cells, or PBMCs.

Germline CDR1 MDHEN, CDR2 SYDVKM. This CDR3 has 19 residues. V dropped 2 bases and J dropped 4; count of bases not matched to a gene: 16. Method: immunoSEQ multiplex PCR; TCRdb's copy keeps in-frame clones and lacks some. This sample has roughly 290,000 clones, with around 87% found just once. The sample consisted of peripheral blood. The receptor was isolated from a woman aged 50 to 60 who had recovered from COVID-19. The V and J genes are TRBV28 and TRBJ2-1, with 8 bases fitting TRBD2. CDR3 nucleotide sequence: TGTGCCAGCAGTTTAAGATGGACTATGAGAGTAGCGGGGTACAATGAGCAGTTCTTC. Translation gives CASSLRWTMRVAGYNEQFF. The full variable domain, rest sourced from reference TRBV28 and TRBJ2-1, is DVKVTQSSRYLVKRTGEKVFLECVQDMDHENMFWYRQDPGLGLRLIYFSYDVKMKEKGDIPEGYSVSREKKERFSLILESASTNQTSMYLCASSLRWTMRVAGYNEQFFGPGTRLTVL.